This TCR beta chain is from a study of T cell changes during pregnancy in multiple sclerosis. Per the germline V gene, CDR1 is MNHEY and CDR2 is SMNVEV (reference sequence). With 2 bases removed from V and 5 bases from J, the gap between germline ends came to 11 bases. The CDR3 covers 14 residues. Produced via immunoSEQ multiplex PCR; TCRdb's table is partial and in-frame only. Among some 40,000 clones, more than 70% were seen once, and the ten largest hold approximately 4.3%. The sequence was obtained from a female donor with multiple sclerosis, enrolled in a pregnancy study. The specimen was CD8+ T cells from peripheral blood mononuclear cells, collected in the first trimester of pregnancy. The chain employs TRBV27 and TRBJ2-3; perhaps TRBD1 as D (5 bases). Here the CDR3 reads CASSLARAEDTQYF. The CDR3 coding sequence is TGTGCCAGCAGTTTAGCCAGGGCGGAAGATACGCAGTATTTT.